The entry below gives a single T cell receptor (beta chain) sequence along with its context. These data belong to a study of blood T cell repertoires in COVID-19. At the level of the study: The United States, Italy and Spain supplied acute and convalescent COVID-19 samples.

Germline CDR1 reads MNHNS; CDR2 reads SASEGT. The CDR3 totals 15 residues. Unmatched junction bases numbered 6, after V lost 0 bases and J lost 5 bases. Method: immunoSEQ multiplex PCR; TCRdb's copy keeps in-frame clones and lacks some. The sample carries fewer than 200,000 clones, around nine tenths recorded once. The sequencing input was peripheral blood. This clonotype was sampled from a woman aged 70-85 years with COVID-19, enrolled during active disease. The chain joins TRBV6-1 to TRBJ2-7, with 8 positions matching TRBD2. The CDR3 here is CASSEASGGRDEQYF. In DNA form, the CDR3 reads TGTGCCAGCAGTGAAGCGAGCGGGGGCAGGGACGAGCAGTACTTC.